This T cell receptor beta chain was found in a study of OX40 agonist ivuxolimab in advanced cancers. The overall study: Eligibility admitted prior anti-PD-1, anti-PD-L1 or anti-CTLA-4 therapy; roughly 40% had some.

General study results and limits: Clonal expansion among partial responders at 0.1-3.0 mg/kg ranked near the lowest.

The V gene's germline CDR1 is MDHEN and CDR2 SYDVKM. This CDR3 comprises 14 residues. V was trimmed by 2 bases and J by 4 bases, leaving 12 bases between them. Only in-frame clones appear in the TCRdb table, and some are missing; sequencing was by immunoSEQ multiplex PCR. There are 67,000 or so clones in the sample; roughly 89% occur only once, and more than 2.5% lies in the top ten. Regarding this clone: The antigen is not known.

The sequence came from an adult with an advanced solid tumor such as melanoma, head and neck, liver or kidney cancer. The sequences come from CD4+ or CD8+ T cells sorted from blood, collected in a trial of the OX40 agonist ivuxolimab. V usage is TRBV28 and J usage is TRBJ2-7, with D tentatively TRBD2 (5 bases). The CDR3: CASSLVGVMYEQYF. The DNA of the CDR3 is TGTGCCAGCAGTTTAGTCGGGGTGATGTACGAGCAGTACTTC. The variable domain in full, completed from reference TRBV28 and TRBJ2-7, reads DVKVTQSSRYLVKRTGEKVFLECVQDMDHENMFWYRQDPGLGLRLIYFSYDVKMKEKGDIPEGYSVSREKKERFSLILESASTNQTSMYLCASSLVGVMYEQYFGPGTRLTVT.